Below are 25 T cell receptor beta chains sequenced from a single sample in a study of CD8 T cells in ankylosing spondylitis. TCRdb used MiXCR to reprocess the 5' RACE reads, holding one entry per CDR3 protein. The sample has 250,000 to 350,000 distinct CDR3 sequences, over 15% seen once. The sample was blood, either unsorted or a sorted T cell fraction (not recorded which). The receptor set was obtained from a male donor with ankylosing spondylitis or in good health (not recorded which).

The chain carries TRBV3-1 and TRBJ2-3; perhaps TRBD2 as D (6 bases). The CDR3 totals 15 residues. Germline CDR1 LGHDT, CDR2 YNNKEL (reference sequence). The germline V and J ends were trimmed by 3 bases and 2 bases, with 12 bases remaining between them. The CDR3 region has the DNA TGTGCCAGCAGCCAGTTGGGGGGTTCCACAGATACGCAGTATTTT. Amino acid sequence: CASSQLGGSTDTQYF.

The rearrangement uses TRBV5-5 and TRBJ1-4, with TRBD1 as a possible D gene (5 bases). The CDR3 consists of 15 residues. Germline-derived CDR1 and CDR2 are SGHKS and YYEKEE (reference sequence). Trimming stripped 2 bases from V and 0 bases from J, with 8 bases between. This chain's CDR3 is CASSFGGATNEKLFF. CDR3 bases: TGTGCCAGCAGCTTCGGGGGGGCAACTAATGAAAAACTGTTTTTT.

This clonotype was detected only a few times. V and J are TRBV18 and TRBJ2-5; no clear D. This CDR3 is 14 amino acids long. Per the germline V gene, CDR1 is KGHSH and CDR2 is LQKENI. V lost 6 bases to trimming and J lost 4 bases, with 15 bases between them. In DNA, the CDR3 is TGTGCCAGCTCCCAACGATCTGGCGGAGAGACCCAGTACTTC. This sequence encodes CASSQRSGGETQYF. Combining the CDR3 with reference TRBV18 and TRBJ2-5 gives the whole variable domain NAGVMQNPRHLVRRRGQEARLRCSPMKGHSHVYWYRQLPEEGLKFMVYLQKENIIDESGMPKERFSAEFPKEGPSILRIQQVVRGDSAAYFCASSQRSGGETQYFGPGTRLLVL.

CDR3 in amino acids: CASSFDLQDTGELFF. CDR3 in DNA: TGTGCCAGCAGCTTTGACCTCCAGGACACCGGGGAGCTGTTTTTT. The chain recombines TRBV7-6 with TRBJ2-2; the D is unclear. V shed 3 bases and J shed 3 bases, with 11 bases lying between them. The germline V gene has CDR1 SGHVS and CDR2 FNYEAQ. The CDR3 is 15 amino acids.

This clonotype was counted a few times. The V call is TRBV12-3 or TRBV12-4, the J call TRBJ2-5, with TRBD2 identical over 9 bases. The ends lost 9 bases at V and 4 bases at J; junction bases unmatched: 3. The length of the CDR3 is 12 residues. CDR3 protein: CASSGGAETQYF. The CDR3 DNA reads TGTGCCAGTAGCGGGGGCGCAGAGACCCAGTACTTC.

The chain couples TRBV5-1 to TRBJ1-4, with D unclear. The CDR3 has 14 residues. Germline V gene lookup returns CDR1 SGHRS and CDR2 YFSETQ. V was clipped by 2 bases and J by 7 bases, with 12 bases between them. CDR3 in DNA: TGCGCCAGCAGCTTAGCCGGGCAAAGTGAAAAACTGTTTTTT. Translation: CASSLAGQSEKLFF.

This clonotype was detected only a few times. The rearrangement joins TRBV10-3 to TRBJ1-5, with 10 bases matching TRBD1. The V segment lost 10 bases and the J segment 7 bases; nucleotides outside the gene matches: 16. Looked up from germline, CDR1 is ENHRY and CDR2 is SYGVKD. The CDR3 spans 16 residues. This CDR3 is CATSSPGTGVGQPQHF. DNA of the CDR3: TGTGCCACCTCAAGTCCCGGGACAGGGGTTGGACAGCCCCAGCATTTT.

The gene calls are TRBV15 and TRBJ2-7, with 10 bases that match TRBD1. The CDR3 is 15 residues long. Germline CDR1 reads LNHNV; CDR2 reads YYDKDF (reference sequence). Trimming took 1 base from V and 4 from J; bases not matched to a gene: 4. The CDR3 spells CATSRGTGGRYEQYV. CDR3 coding DNA: TGTGCCACCAGCAGAGGGACAGGGGGAAGGTACGAGCAGTACGTC.

V is TRBV5-1 and J is TRBJ2-1, with 10 bases lining up with TRBD2. V lost 5 bases to trimming and J lost 5 bases; unmatched junction nucleotides: 7. Germline values: CDR1 SGHRS, CDR2 YFSETQ. The CDR3 sequence is 15 residues long. CDR3 nucleotide sequence: TGCGCCAGCAGAAGAAGCGGGGGGGCCGACAATGAGCAGTTCTTC. This codes for CASRRSGGADNEQFF.

The chain carries TRBV20-1 and TRBJ2-5; D not certain. This CDR3 spans 12 amino acids. V was shortened by 4 bases and J by 2 bases, with 8 bases between the two germline ends. Germline CDR1 DFQATT, CDR2 SNEGSKA (reference sequence). CDR3 in DNA: TGCAGTGCTAAAATGGGACAAGAGACCCAGTACTTC. This codes for CSAKMGQETQYF.

V is TRBV5-4 and J is TRBJ2-7, with 13 bases aligning to TRBD2. J gave up 6 bases and V 2 bases, and 2 bases lay outside the gene matches. The length of the CDR3 is 14 residues. Germline-derived CDR1 and CDR2 are SGHNT and YYREEE (reference sequence). As DNA, the CDR3 is TGTGCCAGCAGCTTTGGACTAGCGGGAGTCGAGCAGTACGTC. It translates to CASSFGLAGVEQYV.

CDR3 DNA sequence: TGTGCCAGCAGCCAAGAAAGGCTGTATGGCTACACCTTC. It encodes CASSQERLYGYTF. The chain couples TRBV14 to TRBJ1-2; D not resolved. Germline CDR1 and CDR2: SGHDN and FVKESK. This CDR3 contains 13 residues. Trimming took off 0 bases at V and 5 bases at J, with 7 bases between the two ends.

This clonotype has at least ten counts. V is TRBV12-3 or TRBV12-4 and J is TRBJ1-2; 9 bases are a match to TRBD1. This CDR3 has 13 amino acids. Germline trimming cut 3 bases from V and 6 bases from J; bases unmatched to any gene: 2. Here the CDR3 DNA reads TGTGCCAGCAGTTTCGGGACAGGGAATGGCTACACCTTC. Protein: CASSFGTGNGYTF.

The CDR3 region is CAARGGPGELFF. CDR3 nucleotides: TGTGCCGCGAGGGGGGGGCCCGGGGAGCTGTTTTTT. The chain carries TRBV30 and TRBJ2-2, with D perhaps matching TRBD2 (7 bases). From germline, CDR1 is GTSNPN and CDR2 SVGIG (reference sequence). Trimming left V 8 bases short and J 6 bases short, with 13 bases between. The CDR3 totals 12 residues.

The rearrangement uses TRBV6-2 or TRBV6-3 and TRBJ1-3; D remains ambiguous. Germline-derived CDR1 and CDR2 are MNHEY and SVGEGT. The germline V and J ends were trimmed by 5 bases and 1 base, with 9 bases remaining between them. This CDR3 has 14 amino acids. CDR3 protein: CASSRPASGNTIYF. The CDR3, as DNA: TGTGCCAGCAGTCGCCCGGCTTCTGGAAACACCATATATTTT.

This clonotype has ten or more counts. The chain employs TRBV20-1 and TRBJ2-1; 12 bases line up with TRBD2. The CDR3 runs 18 residues. V shed 3 bases, J shed 0 bases, and the junction held 9 bases outside the gene matches. Germline V gives CDR1 DFQATT, CDR2 SNEGSKA (reference sequence). The CDR3 DNA follows: TGCAGTGCTAGTACGACTAGCGGGAGAAGTGGCTCCTACAATGAGCAGTTCTTC. Protein: CSASTTSGRSGSYNEQFF.

This chain links TRBV7-9 with TRBJ2-2; D uncertain. Per the germline V gene, CDR1 is SEHNR and CDR2 is FQNEAQ (reference sequence). This CDR3 contains 15 residues. The V end lost 5 bases, the J end lost 4 bases, and 14 bases lay between the germline ends. CDR3 region: CASSPGLTLTGELFF. CDR3 DNA sequence: TGTGCCAGCAGCCCGGGCCTTACTCTCACCGGGGAGCTGTTTTTT.

The chain combines TRBV11-2 with TRBJ2-5; D tentatively fits TRBD1 or TRBD2 (5 bases each). The V and J ends lost 4 bases and 2 bases respectively, with 8 bases between them. Germline V lookup: CDR1 SGHAT, CDR2 FQNNGV. The CDR3 length is 13 residues. CDR3 DNA: TGTGCCAGCAGCTCGTGGGGGCAAGAGACCCAGTACTTC. As protein: CASSSWGQETQYF.

This clonotype has a handful of counts. The chain has TRBV2 and TRBJ2-1; D is ambiguous. CDR3 size: 15 residues. Trimming shortened V by 6 bases and J by 3 bases, and 15 bases separated the two germline ends. CDR1 and CDR2 from the germline V gene are SNHLY and FYNNEI. The CDR3 nucleotides are TGTGCCAGCAGGCTAAGCTGGACGGACTACAATGAGCAGTTCTTC. Translating it yields CASRLSWTDYNEQFF.

In its sample, this clonotype was seen a few times. The rearrangement joins TRBV29-1 to TRBJ2-5, with unresolved D. Germline V CDR1 and CDR2: SQVTM, ANQGSEA. The CDR3 is 11 residues long. With 4 bases removed from V and 2 bases from J, the gap between germline ends came to 5 bases. The CDR3 protein is CSVGGQETQYF. Written as DNA, the CDR3 is TGCAGCGTTGGAGGACAAGAGACCCAGTACTTC.

This clonotype came up many times. The CDR3, as DNA: TGTGCCAGCAGTTCACTAGCGGGCAACACCGGGGAGCTGTTTTTT. Its protein product is CASSSLAGNTGELFF. This chain links TRBV27 with TRBJ2-2, with TRBD2 matching 9 bases. Trimming at V came to 4 bases and at J to 2 bases, leaving 2 bases not matched to a gene. This CDR3 region has 15 residues. Germline V gives CDR1 MNHEY, CDR2 SMNVEV (reference sequence).

The chain employs TRBV12-3 or TRBV12-4 and TRBJ1-3; a possible D gene is TRBD1 (5 bases). Trimming pared 3 bases from V and 2 bases from J, leaving 14 bases between. The CDR3 has 16 residues. This CDR3 is CASSFWSGGAGNTIYF. In DNA form, the CDR3 reads TGTGCCAGCAGTTTTTGGTCGGGAGGGGCTGGAAACACCATATATTTT.

This clonotype showed up just a few times. The chain carries TRBV20-1 and TRBJ2-3, with 8 bases identical to TRBD2. V shed 3 bases, J shed 1 base, and the junction held 3 bases outside the gene matches. Germline-derived CDR1 and CDR2 are DFQATT and SNEGSKA (reference sequence). The CDR3 has 14 amino acids. CDR3 nucleotide sequence: TGCAGTGCTAGTAGTAGCGGGGGCACAGATACGCAGTATTTT. Protein: CSASSSGGTDTQYF.

Only a few counts were recorded for this clonotype. V and J are TRBV6-1 and TRBJ1-6; 8 nucleotides line up with TRBD1. Germline V CDR1 and CDR2: MNHNS, SASEGT. The CDR3 is 13 residues long. V was clipped by 6 bases and J by 10 bases; unmatched bases: 5. In DNA, the CDR3 is TGTGCCAGCAGCAGGGGGCCGGAATCACCCCTCCACTTT. The encoded protein is CASSRGPESPLHF.

There are many counts of this clonotype. The rearrangement uses TRBV5-1 and TRBJ2-1; the D gene could be TRBD1 or TRBD2 (6 bases each). V was clipped by 2 bases and J by 4 bases, with 16 bases between them. The length of the CDR3 is 16 residues. Germline CDR1 and CDR2: SGHRS and YFSETQ. CDR3 in amino acids: CASSFLSAGQYNEQFF. The CDR3 DNA follows: TGCGCCAGCAGCTTCTTGTCCGCGGGACAATACAATGAGCAGTTCTTC.